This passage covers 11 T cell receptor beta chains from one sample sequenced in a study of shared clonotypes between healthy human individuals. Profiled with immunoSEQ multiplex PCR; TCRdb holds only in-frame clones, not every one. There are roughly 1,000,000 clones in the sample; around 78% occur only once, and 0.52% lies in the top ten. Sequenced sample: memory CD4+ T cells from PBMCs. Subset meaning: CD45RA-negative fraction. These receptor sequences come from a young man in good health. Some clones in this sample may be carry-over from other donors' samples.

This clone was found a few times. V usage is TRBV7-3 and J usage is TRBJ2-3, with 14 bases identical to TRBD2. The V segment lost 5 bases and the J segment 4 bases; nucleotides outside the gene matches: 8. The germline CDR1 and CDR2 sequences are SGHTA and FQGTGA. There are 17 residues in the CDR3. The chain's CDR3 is CASSPAGTSGRPDTQYF. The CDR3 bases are TGTGCCAGCAGCCCGGCCGGGACTAGCGGGAGACCAGATACGCAGTATTTT.

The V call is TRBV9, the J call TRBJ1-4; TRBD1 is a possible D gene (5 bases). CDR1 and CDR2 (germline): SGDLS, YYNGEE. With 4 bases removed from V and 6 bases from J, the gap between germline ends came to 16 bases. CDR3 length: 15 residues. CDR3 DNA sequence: TGTGCCAGCAGCCCGTCACTACAGGATGATGAAAAACTGTTTTTT. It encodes CASSPSLQDDEKLFF. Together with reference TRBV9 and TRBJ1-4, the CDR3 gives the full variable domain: DSGVTQTPKHLITATGQRVTLRCSPRSGDLSVYWYQQSLDQGLQFLIQYYNGEERAKGNILERFSAQQFPDLHSELNLSSLELGDSALYFCASSPSLQDDEKLFFGSGTQLSVL.

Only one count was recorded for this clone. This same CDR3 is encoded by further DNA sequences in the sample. The CDR3 here is CASSLSSGSYEQYF. CDR3 in DNA: TGTGCCAGCAGCTTGTCTAGCGGGAGTTACGAGCAGTACTTC. This chain connects TRBV7-2 to TRBJ2-7; 10 bases line up with TRBD2. The trim removed 3 bases at V and 4 bases at J, leaving 3 bases unmatched. The CDR3 is 14 residues long. Germline CDR1 reads SGHTA; CDR2 reads FQGNSA.

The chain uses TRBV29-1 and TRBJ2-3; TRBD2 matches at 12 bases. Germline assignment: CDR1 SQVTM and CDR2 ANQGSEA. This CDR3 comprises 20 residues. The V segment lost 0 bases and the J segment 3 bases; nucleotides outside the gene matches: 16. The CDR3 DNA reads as TGCAGCGTTGAAGAAATCAGGACTAGCGGGACATTGGCGATTACAGATACGCAGTATTTT. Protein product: CSVEEIRTSGTLAITDTQYF.

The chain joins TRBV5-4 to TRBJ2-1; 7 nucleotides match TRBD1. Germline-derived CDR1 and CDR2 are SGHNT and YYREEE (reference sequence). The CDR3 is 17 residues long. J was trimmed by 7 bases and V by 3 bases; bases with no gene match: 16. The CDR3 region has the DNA TGTGCCAGCAGCTGGGGACAGATCGATTACAAGGGGAATGAGCAGTTCTTC. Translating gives CASSWGQIDYKGNEQFF.

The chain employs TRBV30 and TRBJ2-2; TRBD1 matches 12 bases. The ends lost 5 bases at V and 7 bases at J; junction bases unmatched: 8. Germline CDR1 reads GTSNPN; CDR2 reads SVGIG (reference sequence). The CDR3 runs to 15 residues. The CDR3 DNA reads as TGTGCCTGGTTACCGGGACAGGGGGCCGGCGGGGAGCTGTTTTTT. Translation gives CAWLPGQGAGGELFF.

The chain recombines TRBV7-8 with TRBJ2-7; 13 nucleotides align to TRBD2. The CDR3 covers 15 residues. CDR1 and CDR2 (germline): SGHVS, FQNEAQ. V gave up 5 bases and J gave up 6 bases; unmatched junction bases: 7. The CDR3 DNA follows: TGTGCCAGCAGCCTAGGACTAGCGGGAGTAAGCGAGCAGTACTTC. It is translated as CASSLGLAGVSEQYF.

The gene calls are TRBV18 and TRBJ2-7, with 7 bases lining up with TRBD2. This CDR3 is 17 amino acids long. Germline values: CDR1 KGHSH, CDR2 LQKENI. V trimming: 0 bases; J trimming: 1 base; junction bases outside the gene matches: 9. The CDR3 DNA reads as TGTGCCAGCTCACCACCGAGGGCTAGCGGAGATTCCTACGAGCAGTACTTC. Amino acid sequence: CASSPPRASGDSYEQYF.

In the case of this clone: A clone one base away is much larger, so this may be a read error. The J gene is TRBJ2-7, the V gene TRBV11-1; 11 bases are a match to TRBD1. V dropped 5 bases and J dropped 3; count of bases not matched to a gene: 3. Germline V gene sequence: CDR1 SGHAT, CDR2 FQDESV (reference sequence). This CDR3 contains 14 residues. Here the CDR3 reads CASSRDRGGYEQYF. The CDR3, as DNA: TGTGCCAGCAGCCGGGACAGGGGGGGCTACGAGCAGTACTTC.

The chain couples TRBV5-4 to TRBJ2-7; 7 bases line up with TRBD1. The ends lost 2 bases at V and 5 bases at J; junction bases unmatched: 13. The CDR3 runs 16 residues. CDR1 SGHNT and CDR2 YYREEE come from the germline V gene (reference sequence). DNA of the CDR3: TGTGCCAGCAGCTTCGGGACAGCCCTTCCCCTGGACGAGCAGTACTTC. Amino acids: CASSFGTALPLDEQYF.

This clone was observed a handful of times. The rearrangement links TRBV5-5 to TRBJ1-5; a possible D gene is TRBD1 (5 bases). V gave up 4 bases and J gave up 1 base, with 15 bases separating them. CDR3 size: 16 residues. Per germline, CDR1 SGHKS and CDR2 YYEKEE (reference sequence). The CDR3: CASSPVPGRSNQPQHF. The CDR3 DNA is TGTGCCAGCAGCCCTGTCCCGGGACGGAGCAATCAGCCCCAGCATTTT.